This T cell receptor (beta chain) is from a study of cytomegalovirus exposure and HLA in healthy donors. This CDR3 has 15 residues. V was shortened by 6 bases and J by 1 base, with 13 bases between the two germline ends. Germline loops: CDR1 MDHEN, CDR2 SYDVKM. Study-level findings and limits: A few CMV-associated chains proved CMV antigen-specific in vitro.

The PCR made use of 60 Vbeta and 13 Jbeta primers. Here immunoSEQ multiplex PCR was the method, and the copy in TCRdb shows in-frame clones only, minus some. This table has approximately 300,000 clones, approximately 84% appearing once. With regard to this clone: Its antigen is unidentified.

The clonotype comes from a woman aged 40-49 years in good health and CMV-seropositive. The source material was PBMCs. V is TRBV28 and J is TRBJ2-1; D remains ambiguous. CDR3 protein: CASSLPSLSYNEQFF. The DNA for the CDR3 is TGTGCCAGCAGCTTGCCTAGTCTATCCTACAATGAGCAGTTCTTC.